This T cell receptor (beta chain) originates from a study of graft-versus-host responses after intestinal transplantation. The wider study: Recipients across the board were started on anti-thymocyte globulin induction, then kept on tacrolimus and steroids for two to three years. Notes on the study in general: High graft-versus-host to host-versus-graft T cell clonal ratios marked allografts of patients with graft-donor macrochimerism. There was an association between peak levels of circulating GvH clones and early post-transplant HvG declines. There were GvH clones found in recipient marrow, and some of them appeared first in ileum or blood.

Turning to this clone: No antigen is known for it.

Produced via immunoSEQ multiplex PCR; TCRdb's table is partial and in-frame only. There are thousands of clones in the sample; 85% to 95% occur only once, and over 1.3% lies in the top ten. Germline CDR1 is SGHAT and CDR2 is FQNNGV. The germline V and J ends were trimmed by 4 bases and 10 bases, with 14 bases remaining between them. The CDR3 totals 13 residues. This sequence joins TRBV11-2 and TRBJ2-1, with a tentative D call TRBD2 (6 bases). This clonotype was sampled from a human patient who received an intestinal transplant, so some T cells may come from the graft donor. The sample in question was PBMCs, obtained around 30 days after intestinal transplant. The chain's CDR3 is CASSSFSGVEQFF. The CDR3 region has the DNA TGTGCCAGCAGCTCGTTTTCGGGGGTGGAGCAGTTCTTC.